The 9 T cell receptor beta chains reported below all come from one sample, sequenced in a study of blood T cell repertoires in COVID-19. TCRdb's table, derived via immunoSEQ multiplex PCR, lists solely in-frame clones and lacks some. The sample lists 250,000 to 300,000 clones; approximately 90% were seen once. Sequenced sample: peripheral blood. The receptor set was obtained from a woman aged 40 to 50 with acute or convalescent COVID-19.

The chain uses TRBV5-1 and TRBJ2-3, with D possibly TRBD1 on 5 matching bases. CDR1 and CDR2 from the germline V gene are SGHRS and YFSETQ. Trimming shortened V by 3 bases and J by 0 bases, and 14 bases separated the two germline ends. The CDR3 runs 16 residues. CDR3 protein: CASSYWTLTSTDTQYF. For the CDR3, the DNA is TGCGCCAGCAGCTATTGGACATTAACTAGCACAGATACGCAGTATTTT.

The rearrangement joins TRBV6-6 to TRBJ2-1; 8 positions match TRBD2. The germline V gene encodes CDR1 MNHNY and CDR2 SVGAGI (reference sequence). The CDR3 extends over 15 amino acids. J gave up 6 bases and V 2 bases, and 6 bases lay outside the gene matches. The CDR3 is CASSYKVAGSNEQFF. In nucleotides, the CDR3 is TGTGCCAGCAGTTACAAGGTAGCGGGGAGCAATGAGCAGTTCTTC.

The CDR3 loop reads CASSRRGGLDEKLFF. CDR3 bases: TGTGCCAGCAGCCGGAGGGGGGGCTTGGATGAAAAACTGTTTTTT. V usage is TRBV11-2 and J usage is TRBJ1-4; a weak D match, TRBD1 (6 bases). V lost 5 bases and J 6 bases, leaving 16 bases between the germline ends. The V gene's germline CDR1 is SGHAT and CDR2 FQNNGV. This CDR3 comprises 15 residues.

In this sample, this clone turned up once. The chain employs TRBV7-2 and TRBJ2-5, with a weak D call TRBD2 (5 bases). The CDR3 consists of 14 residues. Per germline, CDR1 SGHTA and CDR2 FQGNSA. V lost 4 bases to trimming and J lost 5 bases, with 14 bases between them. The DNA for the CDR3 is TGTGCCAGCAGCTCGGACCGAGGGAGCGAGACCCAGTACTTC. The encoded protein is CASSSDRGSETQYF.

The gene calls are TRBV7-2 and TRBJ1-6, with 8 bases fitting TRBD1. Germline loops: CDR1 SGHTA, CDR2 FQGNSA. J lost 7 bases, V lost 6 bases, and 14 bases had no gene match. The CDR3 covers 17 residues. The CDR3 loop reads CASSSPPGQGFNSPLHF. The CDR3 DNA is TGTGCCAGCAGTTCCCCCCCAGGACAGGGCTTCAATTCACCCCTCCACTTT.

V is TRBV11-2 and J is TRBJ2-2, with 7 bases aligning to TRBD1. This CDR3 contains 18 residues. V lost 4 bases to trimming and J lost 7 bases; unmatched junction nucleotides: 18. Germline V CDR1 and CDR2: SGHAT, FQNNGV. The CDR3 nucleotides read TGTGCCAGCAGCTCCGTACGTAGCGTAGGGGGCCCAGGCGGGGAGCTGTTTTTT. Protein: CASSSVRSVGGPGGELFF.

This chain's CDR3 is CATSGAGNTGELFF. CDR3 DNA: TGTGCCACCAGTGGTGCAGGCAACACCGGGGAGCTGTTTTTT. The rearrangement joins TRBV24-1 to TRBJ2-2, with D uncertain. The CDR3 is 14 residues long. CDR1 KGHDR and CDR2 SFDVKD come from the germline V gene. V was clipped by 5 bases and J by 2 bases, with 8 bases between them.

This rearrangement joins TRBV11-2 to TRBJ1-5; D remains unclear. The V and J ends lost 0 bases and 7 bases respectively, with 13 bases between them. Germline assignment: CDR1 SGHAT and CDR2 FQNNGV. The CDR3 loop spans 15 amino acids. The CDR3 region is CASSLDVGVQQPQHF. The CDR3 coding sequence is TGTGCCAGCAGCTTAGATGTCGGGGTCCAACAGCCCCAGCATTTT.

V gene TRBV10-1 combines with J gene TRBJ1-1, with 7 bases matching TRBD1. After removal of 8 bases from V and 0 bases from J, the junction contained 3 bases not matched to a gene. CDR1 is WNHNN, CDR2 SYGVQD, per germline (reference sequence). This CDR3 is built from 13 residues. The CDR3 spells CASSGQMNTEAFF. The DNA for the CDR3 is TGCGCCAGCTCGGGACAGATGAACACTGAAGCTTTCTTT.